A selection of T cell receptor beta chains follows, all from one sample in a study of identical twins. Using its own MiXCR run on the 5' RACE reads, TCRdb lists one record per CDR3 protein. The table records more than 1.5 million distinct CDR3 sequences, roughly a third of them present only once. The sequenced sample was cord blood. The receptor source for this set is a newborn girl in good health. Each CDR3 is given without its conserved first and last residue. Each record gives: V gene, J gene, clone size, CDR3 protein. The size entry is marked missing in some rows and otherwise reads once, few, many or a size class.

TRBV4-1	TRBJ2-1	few	ASSQDADAYNEQF
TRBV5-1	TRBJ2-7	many	ASKSTGDHEQY
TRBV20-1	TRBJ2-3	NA	SAGDPGTGDTDTQY
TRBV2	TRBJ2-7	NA	ASSRGRDSTYEQY
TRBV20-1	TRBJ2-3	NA	SARRLAGGLADTQY
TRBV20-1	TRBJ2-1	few	SARLPGLASFEQF
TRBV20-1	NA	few	SAPDPDRGLIEQY
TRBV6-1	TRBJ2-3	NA	ASSEVPAGGSSTDTQY
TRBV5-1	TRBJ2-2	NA	ASSLEHQGIGTGELF
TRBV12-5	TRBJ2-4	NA	ASGLEADVAKNIQY
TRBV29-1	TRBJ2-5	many	SVGGQRWAQY
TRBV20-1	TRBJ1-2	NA	SARALNRGGYGYT
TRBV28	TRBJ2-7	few	ASSRPGQGEQY
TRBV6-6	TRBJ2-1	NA	AGSLAGGSYNEQF
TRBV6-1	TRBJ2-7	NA	ASSEGQGYLSYEQY
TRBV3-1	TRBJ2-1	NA	ASSRIAGDSSYNEQF
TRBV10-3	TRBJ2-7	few	AISESRDRGDNEQY
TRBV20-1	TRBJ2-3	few	SAKKHRALGTDTQY
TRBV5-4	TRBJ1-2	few	ASSSDLSNYGYT
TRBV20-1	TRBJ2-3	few	SARVASGKDTQY
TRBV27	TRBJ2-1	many	ASSGRDRSYNEQF
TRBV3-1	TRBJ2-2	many	ASSQVDTGELF
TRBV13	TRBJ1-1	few	ASSFSETEAF
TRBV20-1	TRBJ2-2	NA	SARISGVNTGELF
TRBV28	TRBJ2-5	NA	ASARQGEETQY
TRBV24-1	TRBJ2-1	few	ATSGTGNNEQF
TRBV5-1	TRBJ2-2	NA	ASSGARPYTGELS
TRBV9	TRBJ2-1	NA	ASSVDPISSYNEQF
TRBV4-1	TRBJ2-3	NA	ASSRVSGRGADTQY
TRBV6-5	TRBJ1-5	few	ASSYSPPRGGQPQH
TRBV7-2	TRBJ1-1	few	ASSFIRLNTEAF
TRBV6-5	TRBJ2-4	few	ASRGGGLAKNIQY